The 21 T cell receptor beta chains given below trace back to one sample, sequenced in a study of blood T cell repertoires in COVID-19. Only in-frame clones appear in the TCRdb table, and some are missing; sequencing was by immunoSEQ multiplex PCR. The table shows fewer than 200,000 clones, with roughly 80% occurring only once. Material: peripheral blood. The source is a woman aged 70-85 years with COVID-19, enrolled during active disease.

The chain recombines TRBV18 with TRBJ1-1, with TRBD1 as a possible D gene (5 bases). The CDR3 extends over 15 amino acids. V gave up 0 bases and J gave up 5 bases, with 13 bases separating them. Germline V CDR1 and CDR2: KGHSH, LQKENI. The DNA for the CDR3 is TGTGCCAGCTCACCACCGGGAGGGGCGCAGACTGAAGCTTTCTTT. Its translation is CASSPPGGAQTEAFF.

V and J are TRBV27 and TRBJ2-2; 10 bases align to TRBD2. The V segment lost 5 bases and the J segment 0 bases; nucleotides outside the gene matches: 3. Germline CDR1 reads MNHEY; CDR2 reads SMNVEV (reference sequence). This CDR3 has 16 residues. The CDR3 reads CASSPTSGTNTGELFF. The CDR3, as DNA: TGTGCCAGCAGTCCAACTAGCGGGACGAACACCGGGGAGCTGTTTTTT.

The chain combines TRBV19 with TRBJ1-5; no firm D call. The V gene's germline CDR1 is LNHDA and CDR2 SQIVND (reference sequence). Trimming stripped 3 bases from V and 6 bases from J, with 9 bases between. This CDR3 has 13 residues. The DNA of the CDR3 is TGTGCCAGTAGTATTTCGGTCCGTCAGCCCCAGCATTTT. Protein: CASSISVRQPQHF.

The rearrangement joins TRBV7-9 to TRBJ1-5; weak D call: TRBD1 (5 bases). There are 15 residues in the CDR3. The germline V and J ends were trimmed by 1 base and 7 bases, with 14 bases remaining between them. Germline CDR1 is SEHNR and CDR2 is FQNEAQ (reference sequence). CDR3: CASSLGRQGTQPQHF. Here the CDR3 DNA reads TGTGCCAGCAGCTTAGGGCGGCAGGGTACGCAGCCCCAGCATTTT. Using reference TRBV7-9 and TRBJ1-5 for the parts outside the CDR3, the full variable domain is DTGVSQNPRHKITKRGQNVTFRCDPISEHNRLYWYRQTLGQGPEFLTYFQNEAQLEKSRLLSDRFSAERPKGSFSTLEIQRTEQGDSAMYLCASSLGRQGTQPQHFGDGTRLSIL.

This clone was recorded a few times. The chain couples TRBV7-9 to TRBJ1-1, with D unresolved. The V and J ends lost 5 bases and 1 base respectively, with 11 bases between them. The length of the CDR3 is 14 residues. The germline gives CDR1 SEHNR, CDR2 FQNEAQ (reference sequence). The CDR3 DNA reads TGTGCCAGCAGCCGACAAAACAAGAACACTGAAGCTTTCTTT. Amino acid sequence: CASSRQNKNTEAFF.

J is TRBJ2-7 and V is TRBV21-1; the table's D gene call, TRBD2, was not cross checked with the DNA. TRBV21-1 is tagged as a pseudogene. The CDR3 runs 17 residues. The CDR3 nucleotides read TGTGCCAGCCCCAACCCGGGTGGGCAGCGGTTATACTACGAGCAGTACTTC. Amino acid sequence: CASPNPGGQRLYYEQYF.

The genes are TRBV20-1 and TRBJ2-2; D might be TRBD1 (5 bases). The V and J ends lost 3 bases and 5 bases respectively, with 13 bases between them. The CDR3 spans 14 residues. The germline gives CDR1 DFQATT, CDR2 SNEGSKA (reference sequence). For the CDR3, the DNA is TGCAGTGCTAGTCGAGGCAGGGCTACCGGGGAGCTGTTTTTT. This gives the protein CSASRGRATGELFF.

The rearrangement joins TRBV18 to TRBJ2-2; 9 bases match TRBD1. The CDR3 contains 15 residues. From germline, CDR1 is KGHSH and CDR2 LQKENI. V dropped 2 bases and J dropped 6; count of bases not matched to a gene: 4. CDR3 loop: CASSPNYRGPGELFF. CDR3 bases: TGTGCCAGCTCACCAAATTACAGGGGGCCCGGGGAGCTGTTTTTT. The complete variable domain, with remaining parts taken from reference TRBV18 and TRBJ2-2, reads NAGVMQNPRHLVRRRGQEARLRCSPMKGHSHVYWYRQLPEEGLKFMVYLQKENIIDESGMPKERFSAEFPKEGPSILRIQQVVRGDSAAYFCASSPNYRGPGELFFGEGSRLTVL.

The V call is TRBV28, the J call TRBJ1-2, with 10 bases that match TRBD1. With V trimmed by 5 bases and J by 8 bases, 8 bases remained unmatched. The CDR3 totals 14 residues. CDR1 MDHEN and CDR2 SYDVKM come from the germline V gene. CDR3 sequence reads: CASSPRTGGFGYTF. CDR3 nucleotide sequence: TGTGCCAGCAGTCCACGGACAGGGGGATTCGGCTACACCTTC.

The rearrangement uses TRBV7-9 and TRBJ1-2; 8 nucleotides line up with TRBD1. V dropped 1 base and J dropped 6; count of bases not matched to a gene: 7. Germline lookup yields CDR1 SEHNR and CDR2 FQNEAQ (reference sequence). The CDR3 totals 15 residues. CDR3 DNA: TGTGCCAGCAGCTTAGAAATTCAGGGGGCGGATGGCTACACCTTC. It encodes CASSLEIQGADGYTF. Filled out from reference TRBV7-9 and TRBJ1-2, the complete variable domain reads DTGVSQNPRHKITKRGQNVTFRCDPISEHNRLYWYRQTLGQGPEFLTYFQNEAQLEKSRLLSDRFSAERPKGSFSTLEIQRTEQGDSAMYLCASSLEIQGADGYTFGSGTRLTVV.

The CDR3 DNA reads as TGTGCCAGCTCACCAAGGGGGCACACTGAAGCTTTCTTT. This codes for CASSPRGHTEAFF. The chain uses TRBV18 and TRBJ1-1; TRBD1 matches at 7 bases. This CDR3 is built from 13 residues. Trimming cost V 2 bases and J 3 bases; bases outside gene matches: 0. Germline V gene sequence: CDR1 KGHSH, CDR2 LQKENI.

V usage is TRBV4-2 and J usage is TRBJ1-1; D remains unclear. The germline V gene has CDR1 LGHNA and CDR2 YNFKEQ. V was pared by 0 bases and J by 0 bases, with 5 bases between. The CDR3 is 14 amino acids. CDR3 coding DNA: TGTGCCAGCAGCCAAGACAGGATGAACACTGAAGCTTTCTTT. It yields the protein CASSQDRMNTEAFF.

In DNA, the CDR3 is TGTGCCAGCACGGTGGACACCGGGGAGCTGTTTTTT. Residues: CASTVDTGELFF. This rearrangement joins TRBV9 to TRBJ2-2; D unclear. Germline V lookup: CDR1 SGDLS, CDR2 YYNGEE. The CDR3 totals 12 residues. Trimming cost V 6 bases and J 3 bases, with 6 bases left between them. The whole variable domain, filled in from reference TRBV9 and TRBJ2-2, reads DSGVTQTPKHLITATGQRVTLRCSPRSGDLSVYWYQQSLDQGLQFLIQYYNGEERAKGNILERFSAQQFPDLHSELNLSSLELGDSALYFCASTVDTGELFFGEGSRLTVL.

The chain is built from TRBV10-3 and TRBJ2-5; 11 bases are a match to TRBD2. From germline, CDR1 is ENHRY and CDR2 SYGVKD. CDR3 length: 17 amino acids. After removal of 3 bases from V and 5 bases from J, the junction contained 11 bases not matched to a gene. The CDR3 DNA reads as TGTGCCATCAGTGACTCTAGCGGGAGGACCTCTAGGGAGACCCAGTACTTC. Protein sequence: CAISDSSGRTSRETQYF.

The V call is TRBV9, the J call TRBJ2-3; 8 positions match TRBD1. Germline V gene data show CDR1 as SGDLS and CDR2 as YYNGEE. Germline trimming cut 0 bases from V and 2 bases from J; bases unmatched to any gene: 2. CDR3 size: 15 residues. In DNA form, the CDR3 reads TGTGCCAGCAGCGTAGCAGGGGGCATCACAGATACGCAGTATTTT. Translated: CASSVAGGITDTQYF.

The chain links TRBV5-1 to TRBJ1-1; D unresolved. This CDR3 has 14 residues. Germline V gene sequence: CDR1 SGHRS, CDR2 YFSETQ. Between the trimmed V and J ends, which lost 0 bases and 4 bases, there was a span of 10 bases. The CDR3 sequence: CASSLEGRTTEAFF. The CDR3 DNA is TGCGCCAGCAGCTTGGAAGGGAGGACCACTGAAGCTTTCTTT.

The chain carries TRBV5-8 and TRBJ2-4, with TRBD2 matching 14 bases. The germline CDR1 and CDR2 sequences are SGHTS and YDEGEE. The V gene end was trimmed by 0 bases and the J gene end by 4 bases; junction bases not matched to a gene: 9. The CDR3 contains 19 residues. CDR3 coding DNA: TGTGCCAGCAGCTTGGGCACGCCGGGACTAGCGGGAGCAAAAAACATTCAGTACTTC. It yields the protein CASSLGTPGLAGAKNIQYF.

The chain carries TRBV7-2 and TRBJ2-7; 11 bases map to TRBD1. In germline, CDR1 is SGHTA, CDR2 FQGNSA. The CDR3 has 15 residues. The J segment lost 2 bases and the V segment lost 3 bases, leaving 3 bases of the junction unmatched. The CDR3 DNA sequence: TGTGCCAGCAGCTTGGGACAGGGGGAGACCTACGAGCAGTACTTC. Its protein is CASSLGQGETYEQYF. The full variable domain, completed using reference TRBV7-2 and TRBJ2-7, is GAGVSQSPSNKVTEKGKDVELRCDPISGHTALYWYRQSLGQGLEFLIYFQGNSAPDKSGLPSDRFSAERTGGSVSTLTIQRTQQEDSAVYLCASSLGQGETYEQYFGPGTRLTVT.

The chain has TRBV2 and TRBJ2-1, with a possible D match to TRBD2 (5 bases). The length of the CDR3 is 16 residues. Germline V lookup: CDR1 SNHLY, CDR2 FYNNEI. Trimming left V 4 bases short and J 0 bases short, with 13 bases between. In DNA form, the CDR3 reads TGTGCCAGCAGTGGCCGGAAGCGGAGCTCCTACAATGAGCAGTTCTTC. As protein: CASSGRKRSSYNEQFF.

The chain has TRBV27 and TRBJ2-1, with TRBD2 matching 12 bases. Germline loops: CDR1 MNHEY, CDR2 SMNVEV (reference sequence). Trimming at V came to 5 bases and at J to 1 base, leaving 6 bases not matched to a gene. The length of the CDR3 is 17 residues. CDR3 sequence: CASSRLAGVSSYNEQFF. The CDR3 DNA reads TGTGCCAGCAGTCGACTAGCGGGAGTTTCGTCCTACAATGAGCAGTTCTTC.

The chain has TRBV19 and TRBJ1-3; no clear D gene. This CDR3 is 15 amino acids long. The germline V gene has CDR1 LNHDA and CDR2 SQIVND (reference sequence). Trimming pared 7 bases from V and 0 bases from J, leaving 13 bases between. The CDR3 DNA reads as TGTGCCAGTACCATCACTCGGGACTCTGGAAACACCATATATTTT. This codes for CASTITRDSGNTIYF.